The 8 T cell receptor beta chains given below trace back to one sample, sequenced in a study of blood T cell repertoires in COVID-19. The method was immunoSEQ multiplex PCR; TCRdb's version includes in-frame clones alone and lacks a portion of them. This sample has about 130,000 clones; 86% occur once, and the top ten carry about 2.5%. Input material: PBMCs or T cells enriched from blood (not recorded which). The source is a woman between 45 and 60 years old who had recovered from COVID-19.

This chain uses TRBV27 with TRBJ1-5; D remains unclear. The CDR3 totals 14 residues. Between the trimmed V and J ends, which lost 6 bases and 1 base, there was a span of 10 bases. Germline CDR1 reads MNHEY; CDR2 reads SMNVEV (reference sequence). CDR3 loop: CASSPFSSNQPQHF. CDR3 DNA sequence: TGTGCCAGCAGCCCTTTTTCGAGCAATCAGCCCCAGCATTTT.

The chain recombines TRBV19 with TRBJ1-6; the D is unclear. The V end was cut by 4 bases, the J end by 7 bases, with 11 bases between. CDR3 length equals 14 residues. The germline V gene has CDR1 LNHDA and CDR2 SQIVND (reference sequence). The CDR3: CASSTQDGNSPLHF. The CDR3 region has the DNA TGTGCCAGTAGTACCCAAGACGGGAATTCACCCCTCCACTTT.

Concerning this clone itself: Compared with germline, one end of the junction differs, possibly owing to a read error. The chain recombines TRBV6-5 with TRBJ2-2; D is perhaps TRBD1 (5 bases). CDR1 is MNHEY and CDR2 is SVGAGI in the germline V gene. CDR3 size: 15 residues. In DNA form, the CDR3 reads TGTGCCAGCACTTACGTTGCCAGGGACACCGGGGAGCTGTTTTTT. Protein product: CASTYVARDTGELFF.

The chain uses TRBV28 and TRBJ2-1; 12 nucleotides match TRBD2. Per the germline V gene, CDR1 is MDHEN and CDR2 is SYDVKM. The CDR3 has 17 amino acids. The V segment lost 4 bases and the J segment 5 bases; nucleotides outside the gene matches: 9. The CDR3 protein is CASSSRPLAGGDNEQFF. Written as DNA, the CDR3 is TGTGCCAGCAGTTCCCGTCCACTAGCGGGGGGCGACAATGAGCAGTTCTTC.

The V gene is TRBV19, the J gene TRBJ2-2; 7 nucleotides match TRBD1. Germline values: CDR1 LNHDA, CDR2 SQIVND (reference sequence). There are 17 residues in the CDR3. Trimming removed 8 bases from V and 2 bases from J; junction bases left unmatched: 14. CDR3: CASSAPDTGVNTGELFF. In nucleotides, the CDR3 is TGTGCCAGTTCCGCGCCTGATACAGGGGTTAACACCGGGGAGCTGTTTTTT.

V is TRBV7-2 and J is TRBJ2-1, with D possibly matching TRBD1 (5 bases). V gave up 4 bases and J gave up 9 bases, with 22 bases separating them. This CDR3 is 16 amino acids long. Germline CDR1 SGHTA, CDR2 FQGNSA. The CDR3 DNA follows: TGTGCCAGCAGCTGGCAAGGCAGGGAAGTGTTTGGTGAGCAGTTCTTC. Encoded protein: CASSWQGREVFGEQFF. The complete variable domain, with remaining parts taken from reference TRBV7-2 and TRBJ2-1, reads GAGVSQSPSNKVTEKGKDVELRCDPISGHTALYWYRQSLGQGLEFLIYFQGNSAPDKSGLPSDRFSAERTGGSVSTLTIQRTQQEDSAVYLCASSWQGREVFGEQFFGPGTRLTVL.

The chain is built from TRBV19 and TRBJ2-5, with 7 positions matching TRBD2. Trimming removed 4 bases from V and 2 bases from J; junction bases left unmatched: 7. In germline, CDR1 is LNHDA, CDR2 SQIVND (reference sequence). This CDR3 is 15 amino acids long. The CDR3 DNA is TGTGCCAGTAGTAGAGGAGCGGGGAATCAAGAGACCCAGTACTTC. This sequence encodes CASSRGAGNQETQYF.

The V and J genes are TRBV7-3 and TRBJ1-2; D is uncertain. Germline V gene lookup returns CDR1 SGHTA and CDR2 FQGTGA. Trimming removed 3 bases from V and 3 bases from J, with 8 bases in between. The CDR3 runs to 13 residues. CDR3 bases: TGTGCCAGCAGCTTTAGCGGGGACTATGGCTACACCTTC. Residues: CASSFSGDYGYTF.